This T cell receptor beta chain is drawn from a study of post-analysis software for immune sequencing data. Included in the TCR beta cDNA libraries were unique molecular identifiers. The authors obtained roughly 0.5 million cDNA molecules from around 0.96 to 9.9 million T cells. Via MiXCR, TCRdb re-called the PCR reads, giving one row per CDR3 protein. In the table there are 820,000 or so distinct CDR3 sequences, about 50% of which are singletons. The sequencing input was blood. This receptor was taken from a girl aged 5 to 17 with multiple sclerosis.

CDR3 loop: CATKGRDTEAFF. The DNA for the CDR3 is TGCGCCACGAAGGGACGAGACACTGAAGCTTTCTTT. The V call is TRBV5-1, the J call TRBJ1-1; D may be TRBD1 (5 bases). Germline V gene data show CDR1 as SGHRS and CDR2 as YFSETQ. The V and J ends lost 9 bases and 3 bases respectively, with 12 bases between them. The CDR3 length is 12 residues.